A selection of T cell receptor beta chains follows, all from one sample in a study of blood T cell repertoires in COVID-19. Clones were read by immunoSEQ multiplex PCR, and TCRdb kept only the in-frame ones, dropping some. This table has under 200,000 clones, about 83% appearing once. Sequenced: PBMCs or T cells enriched from blood (not recorded which). These receptors all come from a man aged 40-55 years with acute COVID-19. Both conserved end residues are part of each CDR3. Fields, in order: J gene, V gene, clone size, D gene, CDR3 protein, CDR3 DNA. The D gene is left open where the match is weak. For some rows the clone size is stated as once, few or many, or as a class when expanded; others skip it.

TRBJ1-4 | TRBV5-1 | NA | NA | CASSLTVTSYVEKLFF | TGCGCCAGCAGCTTGACAGTAACCTCCTATGTGGAAAAACTGTTTTTT
TRBJ2-7 | TRBV7-8 | NA | NA | CASSLARGWTYEQYF | TGTGCCAGCAGCTTAGCCCGGGGTTGGACCTACGAGCAGTACTTC
TRBJ2-5 | TRBV30 | NA | NA | CASTGIPETQYF | TGTGCCTCTACGGGAATTCCGGAGACCCAGTACTTC
TRBJ1-5 | TRBV5-6 | NA | NA | CASSVRRARQPQHF | TGTGCCAGCAGCGTCCGGAGGGCCAGACAGCCCCAGCATTTT
TRBJ1-1 | TRBV5-1 | once | NA | CASSLGEVRRAEAFF | TGCGCCAGCAGCTTGGGAGAGGTCCGGCGGGCTGAAGCTTTCTTT
TRBJ1-5 | TRBV19 | NA | NA | CASSPQAGQPQHF | TGTGCCAGTAGTCCGCAGGCCGGCCAGCCCCAGCATTTT
TRBJ2-7 | TRBV3-1/TRBV3-2 | few | NA | CASSQTAGLYEQYF | TGTGCCAGCAGCCAAACGGCGGGGCTCTACGAGCAGTACTTC
TRBJ1-1 | TRBV28 | NA | TRBD1 | CASSLRTGGGAFF | TGTGCCAGCAGTTTAAGGACAGGGGGCGGAGCTTTCTTT
TRBJ2-2 | TRBV6-5 | NA | NA | CASGPNTGELFF | TGTGCCAGCGGGCCGAACACCGGGGAGCTGTTTTTT
TRBJ2-3 | TRBV10-3 | NA | TRBD1 | CAISGQGPDTQYF | TGTGCCATCAGCGGACAGGGACCAGATACGCAGTATTTT
TRBJ2-7 | TRBV14 | NA | NA | CASSPIGSGSHEQYF | TGTGCCAGCAGCCCCATAGGTAGCGGAAGTCACGAGCAGTACTTC
TRBJ2-5 | TRBV10-3 | NA | NA | CAISDLDRKQETQYF | TGTGCCATCAGTGACCTTGACAGGAAACAAGAGACCCAGTACTTC
TRBJ2-5 | TRBV5-1 | once | NA | CASSSLRGKETQYF | TGCGCCAGCAGCTCGCTTCGGGGTAAAGAGACCCAGTACTTC
TRBJ1-1 | TRBV18 | NA | NA | CASSREQGWNTEAFF | TGTGCCAGCTCACGCGAACAGGGTTGGAACACTGAAGCTTTCTTT
TRBJ2-7 | TRBV6-5 | NA | TRBD2 | CASAGGPRYEQYF | TGTGCCAGCGCGGGAGGGCCTCGCTACGAGCAGTACTTC
TRBJ2-4 | TRBV5-1 | NA | TRBD2 | CASSLDGAGGVDIQYF | TGCGCCAGCAGCTTGGATGGTGCGGGAGGGGTGGACATTCAGTACTTC
TRBJ2-1 | TRBV10-3 | NA | TRBD2 | CAISESRTSGTIFDEQFF | TGTGCCATCAGTGAGTCACGGACTAGCGGGACTATCTTTGATGAGCAGTTCTTC
TRBJ1-6 | TRBV28 | NA | TRBD1 | CASSARQGWNSPLHF | TGTGCCAGCAGTGCGCGACAGGGGTGGAATTCACCCCTCCACTTT
TRBJ1-5 | TRBV19 | NA | NA | CASSTQGYQPQHF | TGTGCCAGTAGCACACAGGGCTATCAGCCCCAGCATTTT
TRBJ1-1 | TRBV19 | few | NA | CASSQGTGAEAFF | TGTGCCAGTAGTCAGGGAACAGGAGCCGAAGCTTTCTTT
TRBJ1-1 | TRBV2 | NA | NA | CASTSQGSTEAFF | TGTGCCAGCACGAGCCAGGGCAGCACTGAAGCTTTCTTT
TRBJ2-1 | TRBV27 | few | NA | CASSRRRYNEQFF | TGTGCCAGTAGCAGGAGGCGCTACAATGAGCAGTTCTTC
TRBJ2-5 | TRBV28 | NA | NA | CASSLHETQYF | TGTGCCAGCAGTTTACATGAGACCCAGTACTTC
TRBJ2-7 | TRBV28 | NA | TRBD2 | CASSSPQGLVSEQYF | TGTGCCAGCAGTTCCCCCCAGGGACTAGTTAGCGAGCAGTACTTC
TRBJ1-1 | TRBV24-1 | NA | NA | CATRGTQGEAFF | TGTGCCACCAGAGGTACCCAGGGTGAAGCTTTCTTT
TRBJ1-5 | TRBV28 | NA | NA | CASSLFQGSSNQPQHF | TGTGCCAGCAGTTTGTTTCAGGGCTCTAGCAATCAGCCCCAGCATTTT
TRBJ1-6 | TRBV24-1 | NA | NA | CATSGLAGSPLHF | TGTGCCACCAGTGGCTTGGCCGGGTCACCCCTCCACTTT
TRBJ2-7 | TRBV11-2 | NA | NA | CASSSTYEQYF | TGTGCCAGCTCGAGTACCTACGAGCAGTACTTC
TRBJ1-5 | TRBV24-1 | NA | NA | CATSDPDGNQPQHF | TGTGCCACCAGTGATCCTGACGGGAATCAGCCCCAGCATTTT